The T cell receptor (beta chain) under discussion was sequenced for a study of patients and donors after allogeneic stem cell transplantation. TCRdb reanalysed the RT-PCR reads using MiXCR and keeps one entry per CDR3 protein. The data contain about 960,000 distinct CDR3 sequences, around 17% of them singletons. V dropped 6 bases and J dropped 15 bases, with 12 bases sitting between them. The CDR3 totals 10 residues. This TCR derives from a human donor who was either an allogeneic HSCT recipient or a stem cell or donor lymphocyte infusion donor (not recorded which). It is not recorded whose cells these are; they may come from a transplant donor. The sample was blood, either unsorted or a sorted T cell fraction (not recorded which). The gene calls are TRBV12-3 or TRBV12-4 and TRBJ2-1; TRBD1 is a possible D gene (5 bases). CDR3 in DNA: TGTGCCAGCAGGGACAATAGGCGGTTCTTC. This gives the protein CASRDNRRFF.